The rows below give T cell receptor beta chains drawn from one sample of a study of T cell responses to AZD1222 COVID-19 vaccine. Repertoires were generated with immunoSEQ multiplex PCR, while TCRdb's copy carries only in-frame clones and drops some. The top ten hold more than 5.5% of the sample, which has roughly 160,000 clones, about 90% seen once. The sample consisted of peripheral blood, taken on day 0 of AZD1222 vaccination. These receptors were taken from an adult in good health. The CDR3 runs from the conserved cysteine through the conserved F or W. Fields, in order: D gene, CDR3 length, V gene, clone size, J gene, CDR3 DNA, CDR3 protein. A D gene is named only where the DNA matches it firmly. Only some rows state a clone size, as once, few, many or a class for expanded clones.

.	13	TRBV19	.	TRBJ2-2	TGTGCCAGTAGGATGCTCGACACCGGGGAGCTGTTTTTT	CASRMLDTGELFF
.	12	TRBV4-3	.	TRBJ2-3	TGCGCCAGCAGCCAGACCGAAGATACGCAGTATTTT	CASSQTEDTQYF
.	16	TRBV5-1	.	TRBJ1-3	TGCGCCAGCAGCTTGGTGGGGGTATCGTCTGGAAACACCATATATTTT	CASSLVGVSSGNTIYF
.	13	TRBV7-8	few	TRBJ2-7	TGTGCCAGCAGCTGGGGGCAGACCTACGAGCAGTACTTC	CASSWGQTYEQYF
.	12	TRBV28	once	TRBJ2-1	TGTGCCAGCACAAAGGAACATAATGAGCAGTTCTTC	CASTKEHNEQFF
.	13	TRBV19	.	TRBJ1-1	TGTGCCAGTAGTTCCGGGTTTTCCACTGAAGCTTTCTTT	CASSSGFSTEAFF
TRBD1	15	TRBV10-3	few	TRBJ1-2	TGTGCCATCAGTTTTCCGGGACAGGGGGACTATGGCTACACCTTC	CAISFPGQGDYGYTF
.	13	TRBV6-4	.	TRBJ1-3	TGTGCCAGCCTTAATGAGGCTGGAAACACCATATATTTT	CASLNEAGNTIYF
.	13	TRBV28	.	TRBJ2-1	TGTGCCAGCAGTTCCAACGGACGCAATGAGCAGTTCTTC	CASSSNGRNEQFF
TRBD1	12	TRBV29-1	.	TRBJ1-2	TGCAGCTTTCTTCAGGGGGCTGGTGGCTACACCTTC	CSFLQGAGGYTF
.	11	TRBV28	.	TRBJ2-7	TGTGCCAGCAGTTTATCCGGGAGTGAGTACTTC	CASSLSGSEYF
TRBD2	15	TRBV7-6	.	TRBJ2-3	TGTGCCAGCAGCCAGCGGGGGGCCTACACAGATACGCAGTATTTT	CASSQRGAYTDTQYF
TRBD1	14	TRBV9	few	TRBJ2-7	TGTGCCAGCAGCGTGGAGGACAGGGGTTACGAGCAGTACTTC	CASSVEDRGYEQYF
.	14	TRBV7-3	.	TRBJ2-1	TGTGCCAGCAGCTTAGGGACAAAGGTCAATGAGCAGTTCTTC	CASSLGTKVNEQFF
.	15	TRBV14	.	TRBJ2-7	TGTGCCAGCAGCCAAGATTACGGCAGCTCCTACGAGCAGTACTTC	CASSQDYGSSYEQYF
.	14	TRBV18	.	TRBJ1-5	TGTGCCAGCTCACCGGACCTCAGCAATCAGCCCCAGCATTTT	CASSPDLSNQPQHF
TRBD2	16	TRBV7-9	few	TRBJ2-5	TGTGCCAGCAGCTTACTTCCTAGCGGGAGTGGGGAGACCCAGTACTTC	CASSLLPSGSGETQYF
.	14	TRBV7-6	once	TRBJ1-6	TGTGCCAGCAGCGTACTGGGTACGGGTTCACCCCTCCACTTT	CASSVLGTGSPLHF
.	11	TRBV12-3/TRBV12-4	.	TRBJ1-1	TGTGCCAGCCTTGGAGGCACTGAAGCTTTCTTT	CASLGGTEAFF
.	13	TRBV3-1/TRBV3-2	.	TRBJ1-6	TGTGCCAGCAGTCGCCCAGGGAAGTCACCCCTCCACTTT	CASSRPGKSPLHF
.	14	TRBV10-3	.	TRBJ1-1	TGTGCCATCAGTGAGTCGAGTCCAGGGTCTGAAGCTTTCTTT	CAISESSPGSEAFF
.	15	TRBV15	.	TRBJ1-4	TGTGCCACCAGCAGTATGAGAACAACTAATGAAAAACTGTTTTTT	CATSSMRTTNEKLFF
TRBD2	15	TRBV6-5	.	TRBJ2-3	TGTGCCAGCAGGGAGCTCGGGGGGGCCGGAGATACGCAGTATTTT	CASRELGGAGDTQYF
.	16	TRBV3-1/TRBV3-2	.	TRBJ2-2	TGTGCCAGCAGCCAAGGACCGCAGGCGAGCACCGGGGAGCTGTTTTTT	CASSQGPQASTGELFF
.	14	TRBV10-1	.	TRBJ1-2	TGCGCCAGCATGATCGGGGCCCATGACTATGGCTACACCTTC	CASMIGAHDYGYTF
.	11	TRBV20-1	.	TRBJ2-3	TGCAGTGCTACCCACACAGATACGCAGTATTTT	CSATHTDTQYF
.	11	TRBV5-5	once	TRBJ2-1	TGTGCCAGCAGCTTAGAGAATGAGCAGTTCTTC	CASSLENEQFF
TRBD2	17	TRBV5-1	once	TRBJ2-2	TGCGCCAGCAGCGAAGACCCTGGGACTAGCCAAACCGGGGAGCTGTTTTTT	CASSEDPGTSQTGELFF
.	14	TRBV5-5	.	TRBJ2-7	TGTGCCAGCAGCTTGTGGCCCGACAGGTACGAGCAGTACTTC	CASSLWPDRYEQYF
TRBD2	14	TRBV30	.	TRBJ2-1	TGTGCCTGGAGGTCGAGCGGGAGCTACAATGAGCAGTTCTTC	CAWRSSGSYNEQFF
.	13	TRBV7-2	.	TRBJ1-1	TGTGCCAGCAGCCAGAACCTGAACACTGAAGCTTTCTTT	CASSQNLNTEAFF
.	17	TRBV9	.	TRBJ2-7	TGTGCCAGCAGCGCTCAGCATGAGATATTCAGGTCCTACGAGCAGTACTTC	CASSAQHEIFRSYEQYF
.	14	TRBV6-5	.	TRBJ1-2	TGTGCCAGCAGTTACTCGGGCAACAATGGGGGCTACACCTTC	CASSYSGNNGGYTF
.	14	TRBV19	.	TRBJ1-5	TGTGCCAGTATTGGCCTCTATAGCAATCAGCCCCAGCATTTT	CASIGLYSNQPQHF
.	16	TRBV27	few	TRBJ1-4	TGTGCCAGCAGTGCCCTTGGAGAGGGTACTAATGAAAAACTGTTTTTT	CASSALGEGTNEKLFF
.	17	TRBV4-1	.	TRBJ1-5	TGCGCCAGCAGCCAAGATCTTCCTTTAGCCCCCAATCAGCCCCAGCATTTT	CASSQDLPLAPNQPQHF
.	16	TRBV5-6	.	TRBJ1-4	TGTGCCAGCAGCTTGTGGCGGAGGGGGTCAAATGAAAAACTGTTTTTT	CASSLWRRGSNEKLFF
.	16	TRBV7-3	.	TRBJ1-5	TGTGCCAGCAGCTTAACGGGGCCAAGGGGCAATCAGCCCCAGCATTTT	CASSLTGPRGNQPQHF
.	13	TRBV6-5	.	TRBJ2-7	TGTGCCAGCACAGGAAGACCTCCCTACGAGCAGTACTTC	CASTGRPPYEQYF
.	14	TRBV30	.	TRBJ1-5	TGTGCCTGGAGTAGATCCTTAACGGACCAGCCCCAGCATTTT	CAWSRSLTDQPQHF
TRBD1	15	TRBV7-2	.	TRBJ1-6	TGTGCCAGCAGCTTAGTTAGCCAGGGGGCTTCACCCCTCCACTTT	CASSLVSQGASPLHF
TRBD2	17	TRBV9	few	TRBJ2-2	TGTGCCAGCAGCACGGGACTAGCGGGAGCGAACACCGGGGAGCTGTTTTTT	CASSTGLAGANTGELFF
.	14	TRBV7-3	.	TRBJ2-2	TGTGCCAGCAGCAAAACAGGGTCCCCCGGGGAGCTGTTTTTT	CASSKTGSPGELFF
.	14	TRBV6-5	.	TRBJ1-1	TGTGCCAGCAGACCCGTCGGGTTGTACACTGAAGCTTTCTTT	CASRPVGLYTEAFF
.	15	TRBV7-9	few	TRBJ1-1	TGTGCCAGCAGCTTAACCGGGGGGCCGAACACTGAAGCTTTCTTT	CASSLTGGPNTEAFF
.	14	TRBV19	.	TRBJ1-2	TGTGCCAGTACCCACGTAAATAATAACTATGGCTACACCTTC	CASTHVNNNYGYTF
TRBD2	16	TRBV30	.	TRBJ2-6	TGTGCCTGGAATCGGGGGGGCGGCTCTGGGGCCAACGTCCTGACTTTC	CAWNRGGGSGANVLTF
.	12	TRBV18	.	TRBJ2-5	TGTGCCAGCTCACCAGAAGTAGAGACCCAGTACTTC	CASSPEVETQYF
.	14	TRBV30	.	TRBJ1-2	TGTGCCTGGAGTCATAACTCGGGGGGTCAAGGCTACACCTTC	CAWSHNSGGQGYTF
.	18	TRBV18	.	TRBJ1-1	TGTGCCAGCTCCCTAAACCCCATCGCAGGGGAAATGAACACTGAAGCTTTCTTT	CASSLNPIAGEMNTEAFF
.	15	TRBV18	once	TRBJ1-3	TGTGCCAGCTCCCCTTTTGAGGGTACGAGAAACACCATATATTTT	CASSPFEGTRNTIYF
.	14	TRBV21-1	once	TRBJ1-4	TGTGCCAGCAGCAAGTGGCAGAGGGGAGAAAAACTGTTTTTT	CASSKWQRGEKLFF
TRBD2	14	TRBV6-5	once	TRBJ2-3	TGTGCCAGCAAAGCGGGAGGGCCCACAGATACGCAGTATTTT	CASKAGGPTDTQYF
.	14	TRBV28	.	TRBJ2-3	TGTGCCAGCAGTTTATTAAGCGGCGCAGATACGCAGTATTTT	CASSLLSGADTQYF
.	17	TRBV6-4	.	TRBJ1-3	TGTGCCAGCCCTGCGAATCAACCAGGGGACTCTGGAAACACCATATATTTT	CASPANQPGDSGNTIYF
.	15	TRBV21-1	once	TRBJ1-4	TGTGCCAGCAGCAACGGACAGGAGTCTAATGAAAAACTGTTTTTT	CASSNGQESNEKLFF
.	13	TRBV27	few	TRBJ1-1	TGTGCCAGCAGTTTATCAATCGGGGCTGAAGCTTTCTTT	CASSLSIGAEAFF
.	15	TRBV12-5	.	TRBJ1-1	TGTGCTAGTGGTTTGTCGGTCGGGGCTTACACTGAAGCTTTCTTT	CASGLSVGAYTEAFF
.	15	TRBV7-2	.	TRBJ2-5	TGTGCCAGCAGCTTAGCGCGGGCGGCCCGGGAGACCCAGTACTTC	CASSLARAARETQYF
.	14	TRBV11-3	.	TRBJ2-3	TGTGCCAGCAGGCGCAGACAGGATTCAGATACGCAGTATTTT	CASRRRQDSDTQYF